Below, one T cell receptor (beta chain) is given with its context. The CDR3 loop spans 13 amino acids. The germline V gene has CDR1 SNHLY and CDR2 FYNNEI. V was shortened by 8 bases and J by 9 bases, with 17 bases between the two germline ends. The repertoire was sequenced with immunoSEQ multiplex PCR; TCRdb's copy has only in-frame clones and lacks some. The sample carries 150,000 to 200,000 clones, about 91% recorded once. The sample originates from a study of T cell responses to AZD1222 COVID-19 vaccine. This specimen was peripheral blood, taken 28 days after the second AZD1222 dose. This clonotype originated in an adult who received the AZD1222 COVID-19 vaccine. The rearrangement uses TRBV2 and TRBJ2-4; possible D gene TRBD2, 5 bases. The CDR3 here is CASFGLRAGIQYF. The CDR3 DNA sequence: TGTGCCAGCTTCGGGTTGCGGGCTGGCATTCAGTACTTC.